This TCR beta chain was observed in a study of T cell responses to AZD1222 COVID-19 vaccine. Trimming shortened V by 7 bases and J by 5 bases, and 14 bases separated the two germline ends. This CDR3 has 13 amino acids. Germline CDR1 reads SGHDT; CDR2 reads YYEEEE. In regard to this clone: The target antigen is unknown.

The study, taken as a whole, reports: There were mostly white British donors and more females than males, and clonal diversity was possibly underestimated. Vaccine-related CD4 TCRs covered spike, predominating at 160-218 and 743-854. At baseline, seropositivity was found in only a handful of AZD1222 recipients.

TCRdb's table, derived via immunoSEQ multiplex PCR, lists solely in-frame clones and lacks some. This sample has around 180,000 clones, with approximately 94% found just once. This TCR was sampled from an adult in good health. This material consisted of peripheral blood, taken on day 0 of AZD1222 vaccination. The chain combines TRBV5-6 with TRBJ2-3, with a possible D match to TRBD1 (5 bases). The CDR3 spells CASQQKGLDTQYF. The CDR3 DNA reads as TGTGCCAGCCAACAAAAGGGGCTAGATACGCAGTATTTT.